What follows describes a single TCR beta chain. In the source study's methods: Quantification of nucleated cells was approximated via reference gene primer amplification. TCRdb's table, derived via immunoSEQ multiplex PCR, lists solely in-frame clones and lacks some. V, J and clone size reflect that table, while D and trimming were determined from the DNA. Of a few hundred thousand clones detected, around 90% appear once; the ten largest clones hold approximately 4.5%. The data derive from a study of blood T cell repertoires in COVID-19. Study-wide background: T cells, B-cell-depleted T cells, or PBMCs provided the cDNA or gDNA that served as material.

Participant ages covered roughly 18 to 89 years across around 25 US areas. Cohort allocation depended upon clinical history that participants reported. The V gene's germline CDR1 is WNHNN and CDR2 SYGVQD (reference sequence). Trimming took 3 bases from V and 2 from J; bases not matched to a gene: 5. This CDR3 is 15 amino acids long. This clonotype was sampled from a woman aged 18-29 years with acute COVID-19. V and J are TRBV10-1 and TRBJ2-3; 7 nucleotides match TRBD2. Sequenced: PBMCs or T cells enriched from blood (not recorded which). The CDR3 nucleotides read TGCGCCAGCAGTGATCGGGGGGAGGCCACAGATACGCAGTATTTT. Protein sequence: CASSDRGEATDTQYF.